This TCR beta chain appears in the sequencing data of a study of T cells in Graves' hyperthyroidism and ophthalmopathy. The study's findings and limits: Blood also contained most expanded thyroid clonotypes above 0.001.

On this clonotype itself: The target antigen is unknown. At one boundary the junction diverges from the germline segment, which might be a read error.

In the ophthalmopathy cohort, Clinical Activity Score was at least 3, NOSPECS grade at least 4, and duration under 3 months. CDR1 and CDR2 from the germline V gene are LGHDT and YNNKEL (reference sequence). The CDR3 contains 14 residues. Regions amplified from RNA transcripts were the TCR beta CDR3 regions. The HTBI primer set served for first-round RT-PCR of the TCR CDR3. TCRdb reprocessed the multiplex PCR reads with MiXCR, giving one entry per CDR3 protein. The top ten hold about 21% of the sample, which has around 350,000 distinct CDR3 sequences, about 15% seen once. This chain links TRBV3-1 with TRBJ1-5; the D is unclear. The sample taken for sequencing was blood. This sequence was found in a woman between 55 and 75 years old with Graves' ophthalmopathy. The CDR3 DNA reads TGTGCCGGCAGCCAGTCCGGCTACAATCAGCCCCAGCATTTT. Translated, it gives CAGSQSGYNQPQHF.